This paragraph reports one T cell receptor (beta chain). Profiling relied on immunoSEQ multiplex PCR, and the TCRdb table lists in-frame clones only, not all of them. In the table there are 55,000 to 75,000 clones, about 91% of which are singletons. This CDR3 has 15 amino acids. Per germline, CDR1 GTSNPN and CDR2 SVGIG (reference sequence). Trimming removed 0 bases from V and 0 bases from J, with 11 bases in between. The data belong to a study of T cell clones after liver transplantation. Study background: As an antigen-independent comparator, third-party-reactive TCRbeta sequences came from pre-transplant mixed lymphocyte reactions.

Sorting of unstimulated PBMCs yielded separate CD3+CD4+ and CD3+CD8+ fractions. The TCR was taken from a human patient who received a liver transplant. Some T cells may have come from the graft donor. The chain recombines TRBV30 with TRBJ1-1; maybe TRBD1 (5 bases). Sequencing used CD4+ T cells from blood, obtained approximately 27 months after liver transplant. As DNA, the CDR3 is TGTGCCTGGAGTGTACGAGGGACTTTGAACACTGAAGCTTTCTTT. Protein product: CAWSVRGTLNTEAFF.